This record concerns one T cell receptor (beta chain) sequence. The record originates from a study of blood T cell repertoires in COVID-19. The CDR3 runs to 15 residues. The germline gives CDR1 SGHNT, CDR2 YENEEA. Trimming removed 0 bases from V and 8 bases from J; junction bases left unmatched: 9. Clones were sequenced by immunoSEQ multiplex PCR, and TCRdb holds only the in-frame ones, with some missing. This sample has 200,000 to 250,000 clones; around 91% occur once, and the top ten carry under 4%. Sequencing was done on a sample of PBMCs or T cells enriched from blood (not recorded which). This TCR was recovered from a young woman in a cohort exposed to, infected with or recovered from COVID-19 (not recorded which). The J gene is TRBJ1-2, the V gene TRBV11-3; 7 nucleotides agree with TRBD1. This CDR3 is CASSLDLATGHGYTF. In DNA, the CDR3 is TGTGCCAGCAGCTTAGATCTAGCGACAGGGCACGGCTACACCTTC.